Each of the 25 T cell receptor beta chains below was sequenced from the same sample in a study of cytomegalovirus exposure and HLA in healthy donors. 13 Jbeta primers and 60 Vbeta primers were used for the PCR. Method: immunoSEQ multiplex PCR; TCRdb's copy keeps in-frame clones and lacks some. The repertoire holds about 89,000 clones, with about 74% as singletons. The material sequenced was PBMCs. The receptors originated from a man younger than 40 in good health and CMV-seronegative.

This chain joins TRBV19 and TRBJ2-6; no clear D. The germline CDR1 and CDR2 sequences are LNHDA and SQIVND (reference sequence). CDR3 length equals 15 residues. V was pared by 5 bases and J by 1 base, with 9 bases between. The CDR3 DNA sequence: TGTGCCAGTAGTCTCCTCGGGTCTGGGGCCAACGTCCTGACTTTC. Translation: CASSLLGSGANVLTF.

The genes are TRBV5-1 and TRBJ1-2; D may be TRBD1 (5 bases). The CDR3 covers 14 residues. Germline V CDR1 and CDR2: SGHRS, YFSETQ. Trimming pared 4 bases from V and 5 bases from J, leaving 15 bases between. CDR3 region: CASSLTVGSYGYTF. In nucleotides, the CDR3 is TGCGCCAGCAGCCTGACAGTGGGGTCGTATGGCTACACCTTC.

This clone has only a few counts. CDR3 DNA: TGTGCCAGCAGCTTGGCCCAGGGGGTTCTGGACGAGCAGTACTTC. Its protein product is CASSLAQGVLDEQYF. This chain connects TRBV5-8 to TRBJ2-7, with TRBD1 identical over 7 bases. This CDR3 contains 15 residues. Germline V gene lookup returns CDR1 SGHTS and CDR2 YDEGEE. With 0 bases clipped from V and 5 bases from J, the junction kept 8 bases outside the gene matches.

The V gene is TRBV6-6, the J gene TRBJ1-2; D possibly corresponds to TRBD1 (5 bases). Germline CDR1 and CDR2: MNHNY and SVGAGI (reference sequence). This CDR3 is built from 14 residues. The V and J ends lost 5 bases and 7 bases respectively, with 17 bases between them. CDR3 bases: TGTGCCAGCAGTCCCAACTCAGGGCAGGGTGGCTACACCTTC. This translates into CASSPNSGQGGYTF.

CDR3 DNA sequence: TGTGCCAGCAGCTTCGGGACTTCAGATGGCTACACCTTC. Its translation is CASSFGTSDGYTF. V is TRBV7-8 and J is TRBJ1-2, with a possible D match to TRBD1 (5 bases). Trimming left V 3 bases short and J 6 bases short, with 11 bases between. Germline CDR1 SGHVS, CDR2 FQNEAQ. The length of the CDR3 is 13 residues.

As concerns this clone: This specimen includes other DNA sequences encoding the same CDR3. V is TRBV7-9 and J is TRBJ1-5, with 8 bases that match TRBD1. V lost 3 bases and J lost 4; bases outside the gene matches: 2. Germline V gives CDR1 SEHNR, CDR2 FQNEAQ (reference sequence). The CDR3 spans 14 residues. The CDR3 DNA follows: TGTGCCAGCAGCTTGGGACAGGATAATCAGCCCCAGCATTTT. This encodes CASSLGQDNQPQHF.

The gene calls are TRBV14 and TRBJ2-7; D gene unclear. V shed 1 base and J shed 7 bases, with 8 bases lying between them. The CDR3 extends over 12 amino acids. Germline-derived CDR1 and CDR2 are SGHDN and FVKESK. For the CDR3, the DNA is TGTGCCAGCAGCCAAGTAGGAGTGGAGCAGTACTTC. It encodes CASSQVGVEQYF.

CDR3 residues: CASRTDSKREFSAHEQYF. The CDR3 DNA is TGTGCCAGCAGAACGGACTCTAAGCGGGAGTTTAGCGCCCACGAGCAGTACTTC. The V call is TRBV28, the J call TRBJ2-7, with TRBD2 matching 8 bases. V shed 6 bases and J 5 bases; nucleotides not matched to a gene: 21. The CDR3 runs to 18 residues. Germline CDR1 is MDHEN and CDR2 is SYDVKM. Full variable domain (outside the CDR3, taken from reference TRBV28 and TRBJ2-7): DVKVTQSSRYLVKRTGEKVFLECVQDMDHENMFWYRQDPGLGLRLIYFSYDVKMKEKGDIPEGYSVSREKKERFSLILESASTNQTSMYLCASRTDSKREFSAHEQYFGPGTRLTVT.

This clone showed up just once. V gene TRBV18 combines with J gene TRBJ2-1; D possibly corresponds to TRBD2 (6 bases). Germline CDR1 KGHSH, CDR2 LQKENI. The CDR3 loop spans 14 amino acids. Trimming shortened V by 6 bases and J by 5 bases, and 14 bases separated the two germline ends. CDR3 bases: TGTGCCAGCTCCCCAACCGGGGGAAACAATGAGCAGTTCTTC. This codes for CASSPTGGNNEQFF.

This clone has a single count. The rearrangement uses TRBV10-2 and TRBJ1-1; D perhaps matches TRBD1 (5 bases). The V and J ends lost 7 bases and 0 bases respectively, with 12 bases between them. Germline-derived CDR1 and CDR2 are WSHSY and SAAADI. The CDR3 runs 14 residues. The CDR3 DNA is TGCGCCAGCACCGGGACTCGGATGAACACTGAAGCTTTCTTT. This codes for CASTGTRMNTEAFF.

This chain links TRBV29-1 with TRBJ2-7; TRBD1 matches 7 bases. Per the germline V gene, CDR1 is SQVTM and CDR2 is ANQGSEA. V lost 4 bases and J lost 2; bases outside the gene matches: 11. CDR3 size: 15 residues. The CDR3 nucleotides are TGCAGCGTTGGAGATTGGGGGCAGGGGGCCTACGAGCAGTACTTC. Protein: CSVGDWGQGAYEQYF.

V gene TRBV10-1 combines with J gene TRBJ2-2, with 12 positions matching TRBD2. This CDR3 region has 14 residues. Germline V CDR1 and CDR2: WNHNN, SYGVQD (reference sequence). V shed 7 bases, J shed 5 bases, and the junction held 2 bases outside the gene matches. CDR3: CASTGTSGTGELFF. The DNA for the CDR3 is TGCGCCAGCACCGGGACTAGCGGGACCGGGGAGCTGTTTTTT.

CDR3 nucleotide sequence: TGTGCCAGCAGTTTGGACAGCCCAGGGGGGGAGCAGTACTTC. Translation gives CASSLDSPGGEQYF. V and J are TRBV6-5 and TRBJ2-7; possible D gene TRBD1, 7 bases. The V gene lost 4 bases and the J gene lost 7 bases, with 17 bases spanning the gap. Germline V gene data show CDR1 as MNHEY and CDR2 as SVGAGI. The CDR3 loop spans 14 amino acids.

V and J are TRBV6-1 and TRBJ1-3; no clear D. The V end was cut by 7 bases, the J end by 6 bases, with 13 bases between. Looked up from germline, CDR1 is MNHNS and CDR2 is SASEGT. There are 13 residues in the CDR3. The CDR3 DNA is TGTGCCAGCATCGGGGAAGGACCAAACACCATATATTTT. Translating it yields CASIGEGPNTIYF.

The chain carries TRBV4-1 and TRBJ1-1; the D gene is possibly TRBD1 (6 bases). The CDR3 runs 16 residues. V lost 0 bases to trimming and J lost 5 bases, with 16 bases between them. Germline lookup yields CDR1 MGHRA and CDR2 YSYEKL. CDR3 sequence reads: CASSQDLGRGRTEAFF. CDR3 DNA sequence: TGCGCCAGCAGCCAAGATTTGGGCAGGGGTAGGACTGAAGCTTTCTTT.

Of note for this clone: At one end, the junction sequence differs from germline, possibly due to a read error. In DNA form, the CDR3 reads TGTGCCAGCAGCTCCGACAATGAGCAGTTCTTC. It translates to CASSSDNEQFF. The chain links TRBV7-9 to TRBJ2-1; D unclear. This CDR3 has 11 residues. Germline values: CDR1 SEHNR, CDR2 FQNEAQ (reference sequence).

The chain carries TRBV6-5 and TRBJ1-1, with 10 bases matching TRBD1. The CDR3 is made up of 16 amino acids. Trimming at V came to 2 bases and at J to 5 bases, leaving 8 bases not matched to a gene. Germline values: CDR1 MNHEY, CDR2 SVGAGI. CDR3 sequence (DNA): TGTGCCAGCAGTTACGGGACAGGGGTTTTGGGAACTGAAGCTTTCTTT. Protein product: CASSYGTGVLGTEAFF.

The gene calls are TRBV2 and TRBJ2-4; possible D gene TRBD1, 5 bases. This CDR3 region has 15 residues. Between the trimmed V and J ends, which lost 3 bases and 4 bases, there was a span of 13 bases. Germline V gives CDR1 SNHLY, CDR2 FYNNEI. The CDR3 reads CASSDAGRGKNIQYF. CDR3 DNA sequence: TGTGCCAGCAGTGACGCAGGGCGTGGGAAAAACATTCAGTACTTC.

The CDR3 DNA reads TGTGCCAGCAGTTTCACAGGTCCTACGTTTGTGCAGTACTTC. Encoded protein: CASSFTGPTFVQYF. The chain links TRBV27 to TRBJ2-5; D may be TRBD1 (5 bases). Trimming left V 3 bases short and J 11 bases short, with 19 bases between. Per germline, CDR1 MNHEY and CDR2 SMNVEV (reference sequence). The CDR3 is made up of 14 amino acids.

This chain uses TRBV18 with TRBJ2-5; tentatively, D is TRBD1 (5 bases). Looked up from germline, CDR1 is KGHSH and CDR2 is LQKENI. The CDR3 consists of 14 residues. Trimming cost V 4 bases and J 1 base, with 10 bases left between them. CDR3 loop: CASSRSGRQETQYF. CDR3 nucleotide sequence: TGTGCCAGCTCACGGTCAGGGCGCCAAGAGACCCAGTACTTC.

The J gene is TRBJ2-1, the V gene TRBV30; a weak D match, TRBD1 (6 bases). Trimming took 4 bases from V and 5 from J, leaving 18 bases between them. The length of the CDR3 is 15 residues. Germline V lookup: CDR1 GTSNPN, CDR2 SVGIG (reference sequence). The chain's CDR3 is CAWIRPGTHHNEQFF. DNA for the CDR3: TGTGCCTGGATTAGACCCGGGACACACCACAATGAGCAGTTCTTC.

The V gene is TRBV7-8, the J gene TRBJ2-1, with 8 bases fitting TRBD2. The CDR3 spans 16 residues. Germline loops: CDR1 SGHVS, CDR2 FQNEAQ. V was clipped by 1 base and J by 8 bases; unmatched bases: 10. CDR3 sequence: CASSLGPGGAMYEQFF. DNA of the CDR3: TGTGCCAGCAGCTTAGGTCCCGGGGGGGCCATGTATGAGCAGTTCTTC.

This clone showed up just once. The chain recombines TRBV29-1 with TRBJ2-3; weak D call: TRBD2 (6 bases). CDR1 is SQVTM and CDR2 is ANQGSEA in the germline V gene. This CDR3 has 13 residues. V shed 1 base and J shed 4 bases, with 9 bases lying between them. Here the CDR3 reads CSVEGGVADTQYF. The DNA of the CDR3 is TGCAGCGTTGAAGGGGGGGTCGCAGATACGCAGTATTTT.

This chain uses TRBV7-9 with TRBJ2-3; the D is unclear. V dropped 5 bases and J dropped 0 bases, with 9 bases sitting between them. The CDR3 runs 14 residues. Germline-derived CDR1 and CDR2 are SEHNR and FQNEAQ (reference sequence). CDR3 DNA: TGTGCCAGCAGCCGCAGTTCTAGCACAGATACGCAGTATTTT. It yields the protein CASSRSSSTDTQYF. Looking up the rest from reference TRBV7-9 and TRBJ2-3 gives the full variable domain: DTGVSQNPRHKITKRGQNVTFRCDPISEHNRLYWYRQTLGQGPEFLTYFQNEAQLEKSRLLSDRFSAERPKGSFSTLEIQRTEQGDSAMYLCASSRSSSTDTQYFGPGTRLTVL.

This clone has only one observation. The chain uses TRBV4-2 and TRBJ2-7, with 8 bases lining up with TRBD1. After removal of 1 base from V and 3 bases from J, the junction contained 14 bases not matched to a gene. This CDR3 contains 18 residues. The V gene's germline CDR1 is LGHNA and CDR2 YNFKEQ. Here the CDR3 DNA reads TGTGCCAGCAGCCAAGTTGCATCAGGGGGCAGAAAGCTCTACGAGCAGTACTTC. Amino acids: CASSQVASGGRKLYEQYF.